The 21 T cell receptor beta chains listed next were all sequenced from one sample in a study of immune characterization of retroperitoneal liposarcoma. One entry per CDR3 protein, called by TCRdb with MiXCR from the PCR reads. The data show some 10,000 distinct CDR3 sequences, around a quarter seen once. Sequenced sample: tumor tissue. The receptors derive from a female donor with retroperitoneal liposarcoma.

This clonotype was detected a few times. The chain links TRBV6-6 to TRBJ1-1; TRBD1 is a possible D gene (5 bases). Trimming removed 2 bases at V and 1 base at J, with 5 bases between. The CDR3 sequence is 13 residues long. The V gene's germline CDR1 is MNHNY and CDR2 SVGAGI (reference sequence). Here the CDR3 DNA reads TGTGCCAGCAGTTACCAGGGGAACACTGAAGCTTTCTTT. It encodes CASSYQGNTEAFF.

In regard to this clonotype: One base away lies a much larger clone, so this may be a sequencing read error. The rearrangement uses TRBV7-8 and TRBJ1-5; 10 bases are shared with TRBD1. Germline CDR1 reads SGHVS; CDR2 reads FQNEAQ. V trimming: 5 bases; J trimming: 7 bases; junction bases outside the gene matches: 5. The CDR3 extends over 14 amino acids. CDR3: CASSQRQGAQPQHF. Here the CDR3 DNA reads TGTGCCAGCAGCCAGAGACAGGGGGCGCAGCCCCAGCATTTT.

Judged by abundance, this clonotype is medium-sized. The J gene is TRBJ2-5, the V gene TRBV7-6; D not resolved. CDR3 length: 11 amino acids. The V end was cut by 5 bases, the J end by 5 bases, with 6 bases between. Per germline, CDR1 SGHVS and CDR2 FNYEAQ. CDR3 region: CASSPRETQYF. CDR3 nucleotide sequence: TGTGCCAGCAGCCCGCGGGAGACCCAGTACTTC.

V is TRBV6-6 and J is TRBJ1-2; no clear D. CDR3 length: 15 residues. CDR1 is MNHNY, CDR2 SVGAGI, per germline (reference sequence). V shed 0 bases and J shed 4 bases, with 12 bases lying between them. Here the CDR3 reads CASSYSLSSPYGYTF. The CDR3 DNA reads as TGTGCCAGCAGTTACTCGTTATCCAGCCCCTATGGCTACACCTTC.

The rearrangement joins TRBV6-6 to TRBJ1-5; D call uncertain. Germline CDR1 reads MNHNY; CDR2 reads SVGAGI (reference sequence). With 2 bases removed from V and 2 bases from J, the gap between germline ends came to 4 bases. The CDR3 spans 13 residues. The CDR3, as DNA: TGTGCCAGCAGTTACAGAGGCAATCAGCCCCAGCATTTT. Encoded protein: CASSYRGNQPQHF.

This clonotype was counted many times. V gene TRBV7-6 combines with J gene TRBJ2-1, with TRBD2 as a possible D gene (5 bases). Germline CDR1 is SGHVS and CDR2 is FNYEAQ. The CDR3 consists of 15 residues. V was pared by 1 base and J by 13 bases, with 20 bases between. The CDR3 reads CASSLDHLSGRTQFF. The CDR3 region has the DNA TGTGCCAGCAGCTTAGATCATCTGAGCGGAAGGACCCAGTTCTTC.

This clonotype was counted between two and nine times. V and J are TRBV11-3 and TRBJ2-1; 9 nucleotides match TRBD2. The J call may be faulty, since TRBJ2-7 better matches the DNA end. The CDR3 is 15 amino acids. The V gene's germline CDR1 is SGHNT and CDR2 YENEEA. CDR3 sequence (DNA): TGTGCCAGCAGCTTAGTATCCCTAGCGGGAAGCTCGCAGTACTTC. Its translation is CASSLVSLAGSSQYF.

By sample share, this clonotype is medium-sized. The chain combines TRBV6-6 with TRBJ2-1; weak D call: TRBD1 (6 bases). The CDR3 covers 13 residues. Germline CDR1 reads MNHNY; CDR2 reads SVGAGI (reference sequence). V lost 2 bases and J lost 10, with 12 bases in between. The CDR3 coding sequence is TGTGCCAGCAGTTACCGCAGGGGCTACGAGCAGTTCTTC. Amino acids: CASSYRRGYEQFF.

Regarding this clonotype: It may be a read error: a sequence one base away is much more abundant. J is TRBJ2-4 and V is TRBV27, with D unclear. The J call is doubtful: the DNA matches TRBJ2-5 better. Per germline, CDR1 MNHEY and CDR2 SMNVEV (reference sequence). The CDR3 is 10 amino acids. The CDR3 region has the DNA TGTACCAGCAGTGGACAGACCCAGTACTTC. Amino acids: CTSSGQTQYF.

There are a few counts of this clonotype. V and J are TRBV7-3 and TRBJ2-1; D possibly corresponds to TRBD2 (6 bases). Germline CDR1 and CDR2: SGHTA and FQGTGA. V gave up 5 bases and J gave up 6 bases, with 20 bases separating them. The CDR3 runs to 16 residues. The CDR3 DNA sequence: TGTGCCAGCAGCCCCCTCCAGCGGGCCTCTCTCAATGAGCAGTTCTTC. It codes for CASSPLQRASLNEQFF.

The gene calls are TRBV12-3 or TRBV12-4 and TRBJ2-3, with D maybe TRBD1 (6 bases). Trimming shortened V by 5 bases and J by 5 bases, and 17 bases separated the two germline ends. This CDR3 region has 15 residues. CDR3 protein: CASSRFQGFGDTQYF. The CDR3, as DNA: TGTGCCAGCAGTCGATTCCAGGGGTTTGGAGATACGCAGTATTTT.

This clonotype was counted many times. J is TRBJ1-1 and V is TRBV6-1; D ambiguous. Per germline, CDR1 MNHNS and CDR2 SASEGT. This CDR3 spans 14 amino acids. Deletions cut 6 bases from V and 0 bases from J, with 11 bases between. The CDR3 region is CASRLDGLNTEAFF. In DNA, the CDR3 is TGTGCCAGCAGACTCGACGGACTGAACACTGAAGCTTTCTTT.

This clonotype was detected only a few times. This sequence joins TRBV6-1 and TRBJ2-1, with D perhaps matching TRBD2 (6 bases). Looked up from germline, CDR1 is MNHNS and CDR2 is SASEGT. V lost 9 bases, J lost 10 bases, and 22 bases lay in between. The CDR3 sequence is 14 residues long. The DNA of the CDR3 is TGTGCCAGTTGGAGGGGAAGGACTAATTACGAGCAGTTCTTC. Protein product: CASWRGRTNYEQFF.

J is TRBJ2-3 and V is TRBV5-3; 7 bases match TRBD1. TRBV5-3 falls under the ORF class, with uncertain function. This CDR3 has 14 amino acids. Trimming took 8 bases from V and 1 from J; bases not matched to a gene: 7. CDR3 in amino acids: CASSVGQRTDTQYF. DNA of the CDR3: TGTGCCAGCAGCGTGGGACAGCGCACAGATACGCAGTATTTT.

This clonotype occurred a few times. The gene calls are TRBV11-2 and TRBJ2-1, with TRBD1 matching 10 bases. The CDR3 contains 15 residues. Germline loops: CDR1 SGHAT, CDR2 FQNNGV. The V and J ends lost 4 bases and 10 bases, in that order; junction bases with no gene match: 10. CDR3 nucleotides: TGTGCCAGCAGCTCGGACAGGGGGAACTCCTACGAGCAGTTCTTC. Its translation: CASSSDRGNSYEQFF.

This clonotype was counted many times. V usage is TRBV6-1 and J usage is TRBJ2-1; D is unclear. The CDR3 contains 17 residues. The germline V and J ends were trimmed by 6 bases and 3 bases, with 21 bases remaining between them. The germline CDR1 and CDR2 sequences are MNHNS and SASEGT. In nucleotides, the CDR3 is TGTGCCAGCAGCGATGCCTTGGTAGGCCACCTCTACAATGAGCAGTTCTTC. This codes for CASSDALVGHLYNEQFF.

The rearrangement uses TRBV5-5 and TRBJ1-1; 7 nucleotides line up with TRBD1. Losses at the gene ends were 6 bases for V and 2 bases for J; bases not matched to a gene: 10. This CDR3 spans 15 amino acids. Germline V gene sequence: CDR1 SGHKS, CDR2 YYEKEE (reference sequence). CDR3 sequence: CASTYPDRENTEAFF. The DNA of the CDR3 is TGTGCCAGCACCTACCCCGACAGGGAAAACACTGAAGCTTTCTTT.

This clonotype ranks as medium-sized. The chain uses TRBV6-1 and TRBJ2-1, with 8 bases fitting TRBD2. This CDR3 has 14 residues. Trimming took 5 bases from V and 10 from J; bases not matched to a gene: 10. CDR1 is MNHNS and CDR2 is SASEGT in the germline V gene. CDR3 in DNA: TGTGCCAGCAGTTATACCCAGCGGGGGTACGAGCAGTTCTTC. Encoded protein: CASSYTQRGYEQFF.

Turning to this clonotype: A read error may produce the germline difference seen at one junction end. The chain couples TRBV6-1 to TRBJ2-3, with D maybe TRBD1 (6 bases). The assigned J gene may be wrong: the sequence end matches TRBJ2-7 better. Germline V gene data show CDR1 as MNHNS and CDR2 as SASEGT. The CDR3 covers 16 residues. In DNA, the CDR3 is TGTGCCAGCACTGAAGGGTTCGGGGACACGTCCTACGAGCAGTACTTC. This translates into CASTEGFGDTSYEQYF.

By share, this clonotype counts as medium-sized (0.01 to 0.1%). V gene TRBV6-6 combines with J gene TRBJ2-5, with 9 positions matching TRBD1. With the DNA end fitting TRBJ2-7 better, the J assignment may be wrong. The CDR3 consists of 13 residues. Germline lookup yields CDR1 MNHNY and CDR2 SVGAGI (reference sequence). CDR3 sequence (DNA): TGTGCCAGCAGTTGGGACAGGGCCTACGAGCAGTACTTC. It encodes CASSWDRAYEQYF.

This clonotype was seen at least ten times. The DNA for the CDR3 is TGTGCCAGCAGCTCCCACCGAGGGTATAGCACAGATACGCAGTATTTT. This codes for CASSSHRGYSTDTQYF. The chain recombines TRBV7-2 with TRBJ2-3; tentative D call: TRBD2 (5 bases). CDR3 length equals 16 residues. The V gene lost 4 bases and the J gene lost 0 bases, with 14 bases spanning the gap. Germline V gene sequence: CDR1 SGHTA, CDR2 FQGNSA.